The 19 T cell receptor beta chains below were found in one sample sequenced in a study of cytomegalovirus exposure and HLA in healthy donors. In the PCR, 60 Vbeta and 13 Jbeta primers were used. Only in-frame clones appear in the TCRdb table, and some are missing; sequencing was by immunoSEQ multiplex PCR. Of approximately 150,000 clones detected, about 82% appear once; the ten largest clones hold more than 4%. The specimen sequenced was PBMCs. These receptors were obtained from a woman between 35 and 50 years old in good health and CMV-seropositive.

The chain uses TRBV28 and TRBJ2-6; D unclear. The CDR3 consists of 15 residues. V lost 5 bases and J 0 bases, leaving 8 bases between the germline ends. Germline CDR1 reads MDHEN; CDR2 reads SYDVKM. The DNA of the CDR3 is TGTGCCAGCAGTACGCCAGGCTCTGGGGCCAACGTCCTGACTTTC. Translation: CASSTPGSGANVLTF.

The chain is built from TRBV11-1 and TRBJ2-7; 11 nucleotides agree with TRBD2. The V gene's germline CDR1 is SGHAT and CDR2 FQDESV (reference sequence). V was clipped by 5 bases and J by 0 bases; unmatched bases: 6. The CDR3 runs 16 residues. This CDR3 is CASSQGLAGSSYEQYF. The CDR3 nucleotides read TGTGCCAGCAGCCAAGGACTAGCGGGTAGCTCCTACGAGCAGTACTTC.

V and J are TRBV19 and TRBJ2-7; 11 nucleotides agree with TRBD1. The CDR3 runs 15 residues. Per the germline V gene, CDR1 is LNHDA and CDR2 is SQIVND (reference sequence). V lost 4 bases, J lost 3 bases, and 5 bases stayed unmatched. In nucleotides, the CDR3 is TGTGCCAGTAGTACATTGGACAGGGGGCTCTACGAGCAGTACTTC. This translates into CASSTLDRGLYEQYF.

The chain is built from TRBV9 and TRBJ2-1, with a weak D call TRBD2 (6 bases). CDR3 size: 16 residues. Germline V lookup: CDR1 SGDLS, CDR2 YYNGEE. Trimming removed 0 bases from V and 6 bases from J, with 16 bases in between. CDR3 sequence reads: CASSVDGGGTGNEQFF. DNA for the CDR3: TGTGCCAGCAGCGTAGACGGGGGAGGAACGGGCAATGAGCAGTTCTTC.

This clone was observed once. The V gene is TRBV5-1, the J gene TRBJ2-7, with D perhaps TRBD2 (5 bases). Trimming took 5 bases from V and 0 from J, leaving 18 bases between them. Germline CDR1 SGHRS, CDR2 YFSETQ. CDR3 length: 16 residues. This CDR3 is CASRPGEGIYSYEQYF. Here the CDR3 DNA reads TGCGCCAGCAGGCCCGGGGAAGGGATCTACTCCTACGAGCAGTACTTC.

This chain's CDR3 is CASTKELAGGNEQYF. The CDR3 nucleotides are TGTGCCAGCACCAAGGAGTTGGCGGGAGGTAACGAGCAGTACTTC. The chain uses TRBV7-2 and TRBJ2-5, with 8 bases that match TRBD2. The J call may be wrong; the DNA end is better matched by TRBJ2-7. The CDR3 consists of 15 residues. Germline lookup yields CDR1 SGHTA and CDR2 FQGNSA.

The chain recombines TRBV7-8 with TRBJ2-5, with D unresolved. Germline loops: CDR1 SGHVS, CDR2 FQNEAQ. With 5 bases removed from V and 6 bases from J, the gap between germline ends came to 13 bases. The CDR3 has 13 residues. The CDR3 protein is CASSPSSRQTQYF. CDR3 nucleotides: TGTGCCAGCAGCCCTTCTAGTAGGCAGACCCAGTACTTC.

V usage is TRBV10-3 and J usage is TRBJ2-5; 16 bases are shared with TRBD2. The J call may be wrong; the DNA end is better matched by TRBJ2-7. There are 18 residues in the CDR3. The V gene's germline CDR1 is ENHRY and CDR2 SYGVKD. The CDR3 reads CAISDPGLAGGDPYEQYF. The DNA for the CDR3 is TGTGCCATCAGTGACCCGGGACTAGCGGGAGGGGATCCCTACGAGCAGTACTTC.

The rearrangement uses TRBV5-6 and TRBJ1-2; 9 positions match TRBD1. Germline lookup yields CDR1 SGHDT and CDR2 YYEEEE. The length of the CDR3 is 15 residues. Germline trimming cut 4 bases from V and 8 bases from J; bases unmatched to any gene: 12. CDR3: CASSPGQGPLGGYTF. CDR3 in DNA: TGTGCCAGCAGCCCTGGACAGGGGCCCCTTGGGGGCTACACCTTC.

V is TRBV4-1 and J is TRBJ1-2; D is ambiguous. The CDR3 extends over 14 amino acids. Trimming shortened V by 2 bases and J by 3 bases, and 10 bases separated the two germline ends. The germline V gene encodes CDR1 MGHRA and CDR2 YSYEKL. The CDR3 protein is CASSQSSGYYGYTF. The CDR3 coding sequence is TGCGCCAGCAGCCAAAGCTCAGGTTACTATGGCTACACCTTC.

The rearrangement links TRBV5-4 to TRBJ2-2; possible D gene TRBD2, 5 bases. Germline V gene lookup returns CDR1 SGHNT and CDR2 YYREEE (reference sequence). The CDR3 loop spans 15 amino acids. Between the trimmed V and J ends, which lost 6 bases and 3 bases, there was a span of 15 bases. This CDR3 is CASMVRASDTGELFF. CDR3 bases: TGTGCCAGCATGGTGCGGGCGTCGGACACCGGGGAGCTGTTTTTT.

The rearrangement uses TRBV7-8 and TRBJ1-6; TRBD1 is a possible D gene (5 bases). The CDR3 totals 16 residues. Germline V gives CDR1 SGHVS, CDR2 FQNEAQ. Trimming stripped 2 bases from V and 6 bases from J, with 14 bases between. CDR3 residues: CASSLWVQGFNSPLHF. The CDR3 nucleotides read TGTGCCAGCAGCTTATGGGTTCAGGGATTTAATTCACCCCTCCACTTT.

The V call is TRBV30, the J call TRBJ1-1, with 7 bases that match TRBD1. Germline-derived CDR1 and CDR2 are GTSNPN and SVGIG (reference sequence). This CDR3 has 12 residues. Losses at the gene ends were 5 bases for V and 5 bases for J; bases not matched to a gene: 5. CDR3 residues: CAWGYRGTEAFF. In DNA form, the CDR3 reads TGTGCCTGGGGTTACAGGGGAACTGAAGCTTTCTTT.

The chain joins TRBV7-3 to TRBJ2-5, with a weak D call TRBD1 (5 bases). This CDR3 spans 13 amino acids. V dropped 0 bases and J dropped 7 bases, with 9 bases sitting between them. Germline V gene data show CDR1 as SGHTA and CDR2 as FQGTGA. The CDR3 protein is CASSLTSQGTQYF. The CDR3 DNA follows: TGTGCCAGCAGCTTAACCAGTCAGGGGACCCAGTACTTC.

The genes are TRBV27 and TRBJ2-1; 10 nucleotides agree with TRBD2. V lost 2 bases and J lost 9; bases outside the gene matches: 7. CDR3 length: 15 amino acids. Germline CDR1 reads MNHEY; CDR2 reads SMNVEV (reference sequence). The CDR3 nucleotides read TGTGCCAGCAGTTTACTAGCGGGAGCCTTCGGTGAGCAGTTCTTC. Translating it yields CASSLLAGAFGEQFF.

The V gene is TRBV27, the J gene TRBJ1-6; D possibly corresponds to TRBD1 (6 bases). There are 16 residues in the CDR3. V shed 5 bases and J shed 4 bases, with 15 bases lying between them. Germline V CDR1 and CDR2: MNHEY, SMNVEV (reference sequence). CDR3 in amino acids: CASSLLGTGYNSPLHF. The CDR3 coding sequence is TGTGCCAGCAGTCTCCTCGGTACAGGGTATAATTCACCCCTCCACTTT.

The chain employs TRBV5-1 and TRBJ2-7; 7 bases agree with TRBD1. The CDR3 loop spans 15 amino acids. CDR1 is SGHRS, CDR2 YFSETQ, per germline. V was pared by 5 bases and J by 2 bases, with 10 bases of the junction left unmatched. CDR3 coding DNA: TGCGCCAGCAGACCTGTGACAGGGAGCCCCTACGAGCAGTACTTC. Translating gives CASRPVTGSPYEQYF. The entire variable domain, with the rest obtained from reference TRBV5-1 and TRBJ2-7, is as follows: KAGVTQTPRYLIKTRGQQVTLSCSPISGHRSVSWYQQTPGQGLQFLFEYFSETQRNKGNFPGRFSGRQFSNSRSEMNVSTLELGDSALYLCASRPVTGSPYEQYFGPGTRLTVT.

About this clone: This sample includes further DNA sequences coding for the same CDR3. The genes are TRBV7-6 and TRBJ2-3, with D tentatively TRBD1 (6 bases). The CDR3 runs to 15 residues. Germline V gives CDR1 SGHVS, CDR2 FNYEAQ. The V gene lost 0 bases and the J gene lost 0 bases, with 7 bases spanning the gap. The CDR3 coding sequence is TGTGCCAGCAGCTTAGCGGGGGCTAGCACAGATACGCAGTATTTT. It specifies CASSLAGASTDTQYF.

V gene TRBV11-2 combines with J gene TRBJ1-2, with D tentatively TRBD1 (5 bases). The V gene's germline CDR1 is SGHAT and CDR2 FQNNGV. The CDR3 sequence is 15 residues long. V gave up 5 bases and J gave up 4 bases, with 17 bases separating them. The chain's CDR3 is CASSTTDGGGYGYTF. In DNA, the CDR3 is TGTGCCAGCAGCACTACGGATGGCGGGGGCTATGGCTACACCTTC. Full variable domain (rest looked up from reference TRBV11-2 and TRBJ1-2): EAGVAQSPRYKIIEKRQSVAFWCNPISGHATLYWYQQILGQGPKLLIQFQNNGVVDDSQLPKDRFSAERLKGVDSTLKIQPAKLEDSAVYLCASSTTDGGGYGYTFGSGTRLTVV.